The present TCR beta chain was sequenced within a study of T cell responses to AZD1222 COVID-19 vaccine. This table comes from immunoSEQ multiplex PCR, and its TCRdb copy is limited to in-frame clones, with some not included. The sample records 150,000 to 190,000 clones, about nine tenths being singletons. This CDR3 contains 12 residues. V was shortened by 6 bases and J by 6 bases, with 10 bases between the two germline ends. V and J are TRBV12-3 or TRBV12-4 and TRBJ2-3; D ambiguous. This receptor was identified in an adult who received the AZD1222 COVID-19 vaccine. Material: peripheral blood, obtained 28 days after the second AZD1222 dose. The CDR3 DNA is TGTGCCAGCAGGAGGAGCTTTGATACGCAGTATTTT. Protein: CASRRSFDTQYF.